The 10 T cell receptor beta chains presented below share a single source sample, sequenced in a study of blood T cell repertoires in COVID-19. Sequencing was performed with immunoSEQ multiplex PCR; in TCRdb, only in-frame clones are kept and a portion is missing. This table holds some 250,000 clones, over 65% found once. The sequencing sample was made of peripheral blood. Every receptor here comes from a woman of 80 years or more with acute or convalescent COVID-19.

This clone was counted at least ten times. The DNA for the CDR3 is TGTGCCAGCAGCTTAGCAGGACGCTGGGGGGACACCATATATTTT. Its protein product is CASSLAGRWGDTIYF. The chain couples TRBV7-3 to TRBJ1-3; a possible D gene is TRBD1 (5 bases). Trimming removed 2 bases at V and 8 bases at J, with 16 bases between. The germline V gene encodes CDR1 SGHTA and CDR2 FQGTGA. The CDR3 covers 15 residues.

This chain uses TRBV4-1 with TRBJ1-4; D gene uncertain. The CDR3 is 14 amino acids. The V end lost 4 bases, the J end lost 5 bases, and 11 bases lay between the germline ends. The V gene's germline CDR1 is MGHRA and CDR2 YSYEKL. This chain's CDR3 is CASSPGAWNEKLFF. In DNA form, the CDR3 reads TGCGCCAGCAGCCCGGGTGCGTGGAATGAAAAACTGTTTTTT.

This rearrangement joins TRBV4-3 to TRBJ2-1; 13 bases align to TRBD2. Germline CDR1 LGHNA, CDR2 YSLEER. This CDR3 is built from 19 residues. The V gene end was trimmed by 3 bases and the J gene end by 7 bases; junction bases not matched to a gene: 15. DNA of the CDR3: TGCGCCAGCAGCCAGTCGGACAGGGGCAGACTAGCGGGGGGTAATGAGCAGTTCTTC. Encoded protein: CASSQSDRGRLAGGNEQFF.

This sequence joins TRBV3-1 (or the pseudogene TRBV3-2) and TRBJ1-5; 10 bases fit TRBD1. V gave up 3 bases and J gave up 7 bases; unmatched junction bases: 3. Germline-derived CDR1 and CDR2 are LGHDT and YNNKEL (reference sequence). The CDR3 is 14 residues long. CDR3 DNA sequence: TGTGCCAGCAGCCAGACAGGGGGCGAACAGCCCCAGCATTTT. It encodes CASSQTGGEQPQHF.

V usage is TRBV5-1 and J usage is TRBJ1-1; D is possibly TRBD1 (6 bases). V was cut by 3 bases and J by 2 bases, with 20 bases left in between. CDR1 and CDR2 (germline): SGHRS, YFSETQ. CDR3 size: 17 residues. CDR3: CASSWGPLGRGNTEAFF. CDR3 bases: TGCGCCAGCAGCTGGGGTCCTCTCGGCAGGGGTAACACTGAAGCTTTCTTT.

The chain links TRBV5-1 to TRBJ2-7; TRBD1 agrees at 8 bases. V trimming: 0 bases; J trimming: 7 bases; junction bases outside the gene matches: 9. This CDR3 is built from 15 residues. Germline values: CDR1 SGHRS, CDR2 YFSETQ. The CDR3 bases are TGCGCCAGCAGCTTGGTTCAGGGGGCGGGTAGGGAGCAGTACTTC. Amino acids: CASSLVQGAGREQYF. The variable domain in full, with the rest retrieved from reference TRBV5-1 and TRBJ2-7, is KAGVTQTPRYLIKTRGQQVTLSCSPISGHRSVSWYQQTPGQGLQFLFEYFSETQRNKGNFPGRFSGRQFSNSRSEMNVSTLELGDSALYLCASSLVQGAGREQYFGPGTRLTVT.

This chain uses TRBV12-5 with TRBJ2-1, with 13 nucleotides matching TRBD2. Germline CDR1 reads LGHNT; CDR2 reads FRNRAP. This CDR3 region has 14 residues. V lost 7 bases and J lost 8; bases outside the gene matches: 5. In DNA, the CDR3 is TGTGCTAGTGCGGGGACTAGCGGGGTTGATGAGCAGTTCTTC. Translated: CASAGTSGVDEQFF.

The CDR3 sequence is CASSQARGYNYGYTF. CDR3 coding DNA: TGTGCCAGCAGCCAAGCAAGGGGTTATAACTATGGCTACACCTTC. The chain uses TRBV3-1 (or the pseudogene TRBV3-2) and TRBJ1-2, with D possibly TRBD1 on 5 matching bases. This CDR3 has 15 residues. The germline V and J ends were trimmed by 1 base and 1 base, with 10 bases remaining between them. The germline V gene has CDR1 LGHDT and CDR2 YNNKEL (reference sequence).

The rearrangement uses TRBV7-2 and TRBJ2-3; D gene uncertain. The germline V gene encodes CDR1 SGHTA and CDR2 FQGNSA. The CDR3 covers 16 residues. Deletions cut 5 bases from V and 1 base from J, with 16 bases between. CDR3 bases: TGTGCCAGCAGCGTCGGGTCCCCACGAGGCACAGATACGCAGTATTTT. Protein: CASSVGSPRGTDTQYF.

This chain joins TRBV2 and TRBJ2-3; no reliable D call. The length of the CDR3 is 12 residues. V shed 4 bases and J shed 2 bases, with 4 bases lying between them. The germline gives CDR1 SNHLY, CDR2 FYNNEI. The chain's CDR3 is CASSALTDTQYF. The CDR3 DNA reads as TGTGCCAGCAGTGCCCTCACAGATACGCAGTATTTT.